A single sample is the source of the 10 T cell receptor beta chains below, sequenced in a study of blood T cell repertoires in COVID-19. The table came from immunoSEQ multiplex PCR; TCRdb's copy has only in-frame clones and leaves some out. The sample records some 260,000 clones, 88% being singletons. Sequencing was done on a sample of peripheral blood. The receptors shown here come from a woman aged 40 to 49 who had recovered from COVID-19.

This chain links TRBV9 with TRBJ2-7; the match to TRBD2 covers 8 bases. This CDR3 region has 15 residues. V lost 0 bases to trimming and J lost 2 bases; unmatched junction nucleotides: 4. From germline, CDR1 is SGDLS and CDR2 YYNGEE. CDR3: CASSVGGRITYEQYV. The DNA for the CDR3 is TGTGCCAGCAGCGTAGGCGGGAGGATTACCTACGAGCAGTACGTC.

The chain carries TRBV12-3 or TRBV12-4 and TRBJ1-1; D call uncertain. The CDR3 sequence is 10 residues long. With 8 bases removed from V and 7 bases from J, the gap between germline ends came to 8 bases. The CDR3: CASRRGEAFF. Here the CDR3 DNA reads TGTGCCAGCCGCCGGGGTGAAGCTTTCTTT.

The chain is built from TRBV2 and TRBJ1-5, with D possibly being TRBD1 (6 bases). This CDR3 spans 16 amino acids. Germline V gene data show CDR1 as SNHLY and CDR2 as FYNNEI. The V and J ends lost 5 bases and 1 base respectively, with 15 bases between them. Here the CDR3 DNA reads TGTGCCAGCAGTAGATTTCTGGGGGCGAGCAATCAGCCCCAGCATTTT. It encodes CASSRFLGASNQPQHF.

The rearrangement links TRBV19 to TRBJ1-3, with a possible D match to TRBD1 (6 bases). This CDR3 contains 13 residues. Trimming stripped 7 bases from V and 4 bases from J, with 11 bases between. Germline CDR1 LNHDA, CDR2 SQIVND (reference sequence). The CDR3 DNA sequence: TGTGCCAGTATGGGGACATTAGGAAACACCATATATTTT. Translation gives CASMGTLGNTIYF.

Worth noting for this clone: An end of the junction does not agree with germline; a read error may underlie this. The CDR3 spells CASSYGVSSHEQYF. CDR3 in DNA: TGTGCCAGCAGTTACGGAGTAAGCTCCCACGAGCAGTACTTC. V is TRBV6-5 and J is TRBJ2-7; D unresolved. The germline gives CDR1 MNHEY, CDR2 SVGAGI. The CDR3 length is 14 residues.

The J gene is TRBJ1-6, the V gene TRBV9; TRBD1 matches 7 bases. Germline values: CDR1 SGDLS, CDR2 YYNGEE. With 4 bases clipped from V and 6 bases from J, the junction kept 10 bases outside the gene matches. CDR3 length equals 16 residues. The CDR3 nucleotides are TGTGCCAGCAGCCCCAGACAGGGCCCCGGTAATTCACCCCTCCACTTT. This encodes CASSPRQGPGNSPLHF.

The V call is TRBV27, the J call TRBJ2-5; tentative D call: TRBD2 (7 bases). Germline CDR1 is MNHEY and CDR2 is SMNVEV (reference sequence). The CDR3 extends over 16 amino acids. The V end was cut by 10 bases, the J end by 2 bases, with 23 bases between. CDR3 region: CATHRVGGREQETQYF. The DNA of the CDR3 is TGTGCCACCCACCGAGTTGGGGGGCGGGAGCAAGAGACCCAGTACTTC.

The chain has TRBV4-1 and TRBJ1-1, with D uncertain. Per the germline V gene, CDR1 is MGHRA and CDR2 is YSYEKL. The V and J ends lost 3 bases and 4 bases respectively, with 15 bases between them. The CDR3 covers 15 residues. The chain's CDR3 is CASSQTTNRGTEAFF. CDR3 nucleotides: TGCGCCAGCAGCCAGACGACCAACCGGGGCACTGAAGCTTTCTTT.

The chain is built from TRBV28 and TRBJ2-1; 10 positions agree with TRBD2. V trimming: 6 bases; J trimming: 10 bases; junction bases outside the gene matches: 12. Germline V gene data show CDR1 as MDHEN and CDR2 as SYDVKM. This CDR3 spans 15 amino acids. CDR3 nucleotides: TGTGCCAGCAGCCCCCCCTGGGGACTAGCGAGGGAGCAGTTCTTC. Its translation is CASSPPWGLAREQFF.

The rearrangement joins TRBV5-4 to TRBJ2-3, with D possibly matching TRBD2 (6 bases). The V gene lost 4 bases and the J gene lost 0 bases, with 9 bases spanning the gap. The CDR3 loop spans 14 amino acids. The germline V gene has CDR1 SGHNT and CDR2 YYREEE (reference sequence). CDR3 DNA: TGTGCCAGCAGCCTTAGCGGAAGCACAGATACGCAGTATTTT. Its protein is CASSLSGSTDTQYF.